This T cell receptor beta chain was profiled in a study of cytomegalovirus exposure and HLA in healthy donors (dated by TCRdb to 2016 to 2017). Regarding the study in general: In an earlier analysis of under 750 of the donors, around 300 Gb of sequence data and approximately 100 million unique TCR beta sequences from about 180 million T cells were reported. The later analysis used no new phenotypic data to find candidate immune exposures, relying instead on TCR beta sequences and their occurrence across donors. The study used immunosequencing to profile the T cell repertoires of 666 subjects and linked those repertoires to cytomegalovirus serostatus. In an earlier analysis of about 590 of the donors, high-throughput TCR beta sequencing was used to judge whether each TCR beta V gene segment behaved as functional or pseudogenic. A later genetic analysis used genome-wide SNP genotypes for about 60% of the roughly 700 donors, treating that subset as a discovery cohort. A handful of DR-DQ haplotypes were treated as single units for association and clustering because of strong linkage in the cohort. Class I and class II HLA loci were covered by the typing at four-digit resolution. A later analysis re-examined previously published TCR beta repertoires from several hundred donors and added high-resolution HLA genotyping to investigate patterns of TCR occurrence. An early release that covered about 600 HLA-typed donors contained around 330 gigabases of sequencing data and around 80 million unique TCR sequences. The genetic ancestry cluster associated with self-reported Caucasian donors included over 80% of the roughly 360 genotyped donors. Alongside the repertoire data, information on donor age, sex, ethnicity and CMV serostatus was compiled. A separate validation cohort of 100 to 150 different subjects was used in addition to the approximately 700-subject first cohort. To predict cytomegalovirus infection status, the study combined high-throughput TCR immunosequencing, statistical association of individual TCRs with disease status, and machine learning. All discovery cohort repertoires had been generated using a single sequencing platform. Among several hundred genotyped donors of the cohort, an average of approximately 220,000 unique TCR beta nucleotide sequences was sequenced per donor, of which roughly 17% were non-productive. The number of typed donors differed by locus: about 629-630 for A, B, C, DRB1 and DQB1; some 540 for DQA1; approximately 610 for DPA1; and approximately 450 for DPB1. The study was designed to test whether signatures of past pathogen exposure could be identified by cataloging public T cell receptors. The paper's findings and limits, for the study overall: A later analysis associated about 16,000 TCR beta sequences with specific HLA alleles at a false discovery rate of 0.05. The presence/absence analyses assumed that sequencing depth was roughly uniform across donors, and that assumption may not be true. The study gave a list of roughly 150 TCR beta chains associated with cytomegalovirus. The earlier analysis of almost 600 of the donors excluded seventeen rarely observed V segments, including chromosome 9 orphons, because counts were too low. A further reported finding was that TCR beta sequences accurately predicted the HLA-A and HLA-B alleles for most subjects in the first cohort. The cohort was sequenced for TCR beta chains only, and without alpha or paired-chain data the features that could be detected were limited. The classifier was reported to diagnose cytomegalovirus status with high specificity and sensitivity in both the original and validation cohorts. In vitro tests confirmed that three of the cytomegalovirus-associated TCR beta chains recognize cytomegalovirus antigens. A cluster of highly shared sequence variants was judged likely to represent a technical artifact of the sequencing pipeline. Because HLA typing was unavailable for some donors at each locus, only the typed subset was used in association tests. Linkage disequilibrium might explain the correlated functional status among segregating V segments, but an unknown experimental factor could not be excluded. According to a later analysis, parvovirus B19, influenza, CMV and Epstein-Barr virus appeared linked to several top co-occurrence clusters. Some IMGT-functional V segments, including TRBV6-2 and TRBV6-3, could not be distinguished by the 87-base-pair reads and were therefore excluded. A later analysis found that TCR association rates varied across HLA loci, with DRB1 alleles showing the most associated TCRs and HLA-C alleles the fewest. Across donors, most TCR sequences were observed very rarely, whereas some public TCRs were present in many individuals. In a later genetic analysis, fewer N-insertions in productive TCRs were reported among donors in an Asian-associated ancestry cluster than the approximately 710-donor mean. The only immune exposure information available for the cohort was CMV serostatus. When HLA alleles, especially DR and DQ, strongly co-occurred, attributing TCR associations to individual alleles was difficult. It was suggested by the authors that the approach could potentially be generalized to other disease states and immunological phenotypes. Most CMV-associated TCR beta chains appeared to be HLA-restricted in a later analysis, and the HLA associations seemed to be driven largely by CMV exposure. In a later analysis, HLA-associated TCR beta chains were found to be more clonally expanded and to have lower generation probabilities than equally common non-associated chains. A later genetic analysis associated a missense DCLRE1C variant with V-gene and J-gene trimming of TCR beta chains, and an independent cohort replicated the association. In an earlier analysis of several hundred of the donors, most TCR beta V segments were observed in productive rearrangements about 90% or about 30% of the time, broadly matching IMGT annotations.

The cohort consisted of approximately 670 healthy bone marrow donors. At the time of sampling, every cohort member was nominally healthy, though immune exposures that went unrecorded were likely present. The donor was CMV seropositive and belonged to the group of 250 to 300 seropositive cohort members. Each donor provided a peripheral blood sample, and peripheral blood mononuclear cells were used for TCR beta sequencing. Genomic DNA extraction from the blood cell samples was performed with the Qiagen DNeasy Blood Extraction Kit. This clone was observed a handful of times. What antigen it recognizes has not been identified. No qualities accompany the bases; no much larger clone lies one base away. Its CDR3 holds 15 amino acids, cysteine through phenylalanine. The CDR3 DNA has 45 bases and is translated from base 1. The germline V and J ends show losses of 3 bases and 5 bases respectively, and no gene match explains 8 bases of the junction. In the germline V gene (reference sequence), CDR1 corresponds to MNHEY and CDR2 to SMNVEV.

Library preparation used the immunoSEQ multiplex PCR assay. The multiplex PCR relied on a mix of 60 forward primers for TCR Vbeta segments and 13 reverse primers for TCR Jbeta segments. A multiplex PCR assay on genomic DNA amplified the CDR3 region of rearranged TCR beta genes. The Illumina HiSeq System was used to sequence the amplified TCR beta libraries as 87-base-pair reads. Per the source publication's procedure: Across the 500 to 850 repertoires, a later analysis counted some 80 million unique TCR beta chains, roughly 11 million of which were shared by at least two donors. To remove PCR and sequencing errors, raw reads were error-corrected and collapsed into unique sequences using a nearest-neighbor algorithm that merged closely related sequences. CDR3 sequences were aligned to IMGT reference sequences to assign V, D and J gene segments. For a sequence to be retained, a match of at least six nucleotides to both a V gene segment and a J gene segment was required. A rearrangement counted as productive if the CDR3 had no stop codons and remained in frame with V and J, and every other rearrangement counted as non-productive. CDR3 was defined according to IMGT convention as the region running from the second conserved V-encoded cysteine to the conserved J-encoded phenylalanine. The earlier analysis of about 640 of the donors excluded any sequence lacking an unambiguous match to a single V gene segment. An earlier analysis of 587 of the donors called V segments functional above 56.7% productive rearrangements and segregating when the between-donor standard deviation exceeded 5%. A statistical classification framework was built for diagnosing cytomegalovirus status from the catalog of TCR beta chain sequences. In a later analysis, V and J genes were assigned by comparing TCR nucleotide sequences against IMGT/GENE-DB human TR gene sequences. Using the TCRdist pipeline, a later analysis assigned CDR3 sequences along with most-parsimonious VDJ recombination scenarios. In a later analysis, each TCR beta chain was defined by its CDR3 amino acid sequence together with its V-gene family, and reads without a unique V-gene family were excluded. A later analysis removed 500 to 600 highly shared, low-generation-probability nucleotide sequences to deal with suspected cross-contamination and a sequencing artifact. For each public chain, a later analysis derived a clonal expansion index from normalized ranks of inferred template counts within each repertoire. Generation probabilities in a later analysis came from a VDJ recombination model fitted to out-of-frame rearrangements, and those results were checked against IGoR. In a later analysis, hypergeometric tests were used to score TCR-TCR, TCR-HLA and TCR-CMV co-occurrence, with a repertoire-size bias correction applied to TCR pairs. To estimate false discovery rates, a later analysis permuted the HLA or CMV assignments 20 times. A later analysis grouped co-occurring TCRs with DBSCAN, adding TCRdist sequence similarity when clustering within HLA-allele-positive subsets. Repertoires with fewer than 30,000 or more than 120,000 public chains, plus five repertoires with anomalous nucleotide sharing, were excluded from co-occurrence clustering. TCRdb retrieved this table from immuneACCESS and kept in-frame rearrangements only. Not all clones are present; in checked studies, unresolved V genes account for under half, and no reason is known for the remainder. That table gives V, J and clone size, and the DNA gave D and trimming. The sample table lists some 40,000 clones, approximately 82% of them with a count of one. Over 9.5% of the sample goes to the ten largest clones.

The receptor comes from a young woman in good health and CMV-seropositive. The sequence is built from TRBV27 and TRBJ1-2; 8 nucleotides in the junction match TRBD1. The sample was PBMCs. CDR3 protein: CASSLRTGLNYGYTF. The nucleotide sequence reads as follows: TGTGCCAGCAGTTTGAGGACAGGGCTGAATTATGGCTACACCTTC.